Listed below are T cell receptor beta chains from one sample, sequenced in a study of T cell repertoires in cytomegalovirus infection. TCRdb passed the reads through MiXCR, listing each CDR3 protein once. Here the sample spans about 310,000 distinct CDR3 sequences, just under 25% being singletons. Which antigens these TCRs recognize remains unknown. The material was cultured PBMCs, obtained from culture after CMV antigen stimulation. The receptors shown here come from a human donor in good health (CMV status not recorded). Some clones in this sample may be carry-over from other donors' samples. CDR3s include the opening cysteine and the closing phenylalanine or tryptophan. The order of the fields is clone size, J gene, V gene, D gene, CDR3 protein, CDR3 DNA. A D gene is named only where the DNA matches it firmly. Size tells how often a clone was seen (once, few, many) or the class of an expanded clone, and some rows leave it out.

>.|TRBJ2-2|TRBV27|.
CANTPSGPVPGELFF
TGTGCCAACACCCCCAGCGGCCCCGTACCCGGGGAGCTGTTTTTT
>.|TRBJ1-6|TRBV7-6|.
CASSSSNTNSPLHF
TGTGCCAGCAGCTCTAGCAACACCAATTCACCCCTCCACTTT
>.|TRBJ1-5|TRBV30|TRBD1
CAWINRDRVNQPQHF
TGTGCCTGGATCAACCGGGACAGGGTCAATCAGCCCCAGCATTTT
>.|TRBJ2-5|TRBV6-1|TRBD1
CASRGTGGIQETQYF
TGTGCCAGCAGGGGGACAGGGGGTATCCAAGAGACCCAGTACTTC
>few|TRBJ2-3|TRBV9|TRBD2
CASSGTTGGRSDTQYF
TGTGCCAGCAGCGGGACAACGGGGGGGAGATCAGATACGCAGTATTTT
>.|TRBJ2-3|TRBV7-2|.
CASSLIRDPTDTQYF
TGTGCCAGCAGCTTAATACGGGACCCCACAGATACGCAGTATTTT
>.|TRBJ2-1|TRBV27|TRBD1
CASSPRDRGPHNEQFF
TGTGCCAGCAGTCCCAGGGACAGGGGACCTCACAATGAGCAGTTCTTC
>many|TRBJ2-1|TRBV4-1|TRBD1
CASSPGQGLYNEQFF
TGCGCCAGCAGCCCCGGACAGGGGCTATACAATGAGCAGTTCTTC
>many|TRBJ2-1|TRBV7-8|.
CASSLGAGAYNEQFF
TGTGCCAGCAGCTTAGGGGCAGGGGCCTACAATGAGCAGTTCTTC
>.|TRBJ1-6|TRBV11-2|TRBD1
CASSFDRGASPLHF
TGTGCCAGCAGCTTCGACAGGGGGGCTTCACCCCTCCACTTT
>.|TRBJ2-3|TRBV7-9|.
CASSSGRSGDTQYF
TGTGCCAGCAGTAGCGGAAGGAGCGGAGATACGCAGTATTTT
>many|TRBJ2-7|TRBV7-8|TRBD2
CASSPKSGRNGEQYF
TGTGCCAGCAGCCCAAAGAGCGGGAGGAACGGCGAGCAGTACTTC
>.|TRBJ2-3|TRBV10-3|.
CAMGRLSTDTQYF
TGTGCCATGGGGCGGCTATCAACAGATACGCAGTATTTT
>.|TRBJ1-4|TRBV7-6|.
CASSRLIFEKLFF
TGTGCCAGCAGCCGGCTAATTTTTGAAAAACTGTTTTTT
>few|TRBJ1-6|TRBV27|TRBD1
CASSFWYRGDNSPLHF
TGTGCCAGCAGTTTTTGGTACAGGGGGGATAATTCACCCCTCCACTTT
>few|TRBJ2-3|TRBV11-2|TRBD1
CASSPTTGTDTQYF
TGTGCCAGCAGCCCTACGACAGGGACAGATACGCAGTATTTT
>few|TRBJ2-7|TRBV20-1|.
CSAREAAQAYEQYF
TGCAGTGCTAGAGAGGCGGCTCAAGCCTACGAGCAGTACTTC
>few|TRBJ1-6|TRBV7-8|.
CASSGRVVNSPLHF
TGTGCCAGCAGTGGAAGGGTAGTTAATTCACCCCTCCACTTT
>few|TRBJ2-5|TRBV7-9|TRBD2
CASSLPPGLAGETQYF
TGTGCCAGCAGCCTCCCGCCGGGACTAGCGGGAGAGACCCAGTACTTC
>many|TRBJ1-3|TRBV7-9|.
CASSSGGSGNTIYF
TGTGCCAGCAGTTCCGGGGGATCTGGAAACACCATATATTTT
>.|TRBJ2-7|TRBV7-2|.
CASSSTGQLSHEQYF
TGTGCCAGCAGCTCAACGGGGCAGTTGAGCCACGAGCAGTACTTC
>few|TRBJ2-7|TRBV20-1|TRBD2
CSAFSGELAYEQYF
TGCAGTGCTTTTAGCGGGGAACTCGCCTACGAGCAGTACTTC